Listed below are T cell receptor beta chains from one sample, sequenced in a study of T cells in tumors after PD-1 blockade. This table comes from immunoSEQ multiplex PCR, and its TCRdb copy is limited to in-frame clones, with some not included. The sample includes about 34,000 clones, roughly 73% of them seen just once. The material sequenced was PBMCs, taken after anti-PD-1 treatment. The origin of the receptors is a human donor with basal cell carcinoma. Each CDR3 is given with its conserved first and last residue. The D gene is left open where the match is weak. Only some rows state a clone size, as once, few, many or a class for expanded clones.

TRBV19,-,-,TRBJ1-2,CASSEGPTRGYTF,TGTGCCAGTAGTGAAGGTCCGACGCGGGGCTACACCTTC
TRBV7-3,-,TRBD2,TRBJ2-1,CASSMEREAAYNEQFF,TGTGCCAGCAGCATGGAGCGGGAGGCGGCCTACAATGAGCAGTTCTTC
TRBV6-2/TRBV6-3,-,-,TRBJ1-1,CASSYVRTEAFF,TGTGCCAGCAGTTACGTGAGGACTGAAGCTTTCTTT
TRBV14,-,-,TRBJ1-1,CASSQDLGAPETEAFF,TGTGCCAGCAGCCAAGACCTCGGGGCCCCGGAAACTGAAGCTTTCTTT
TRBV5-1,once,TRBD1,TRBJ2-1,CASSLGDRVNEQFF,TGCGCCAGCAGCTTGGGAGACAGGGTCAATGAGCAGTTCTTC
TRBV5-5,-,TRBD1,TRBJ2-5,CASSSGTGTQETQYF,TGTGCCAGCAGCTCCGGGACAGGGACTCAGGAGACCCAGTACTTC
TRBV19,-,TRBD1,TRBJ1-2,CASSVGTAANYGYTF,TGTGCCAGTAGTGTCGGGACAGCGGCTAACTATGGCTACACCTTC
TRBV27,-,-,TRBJ1-1,CASSFRAGGAMNTEAFF,TGTGCCAGCAGTTTCCGGGCGGGAGGGGCTATGAACACTGAAGCTTTCTTT
TRBV7-2,once,-,TRBJ1-2,CASSLAAGGYYGYTF,TGTGCCAGCAGCTTAGCGGCTGGGGGGTACTATGGCTACACCTTC
TRBV12-3/TRBV12-4,-,TRBD1,TRBJ2-5,CASSTRTGETQYF,TGTGCCAGCAGTACTAGGACAGGAGAGACCCAGTACTTC
TRBV7-9,-,TRBD2,TRBJ2-1,CASSLDGLAGNEQFF,TGTGCCAGCAGCTTAGATGGACTAGCGGGGAATGAGCAGTTCTTC
TRBV27,-,-,TRBJ2-7,CASSLTGKSGEQYF,TGTGCCAGCAGCCTGACGGGGAAGAGCGGCGAGCAGTACTTC
TRBV2,few,-,TRBJ2-7,CASSEVFYEQYF,TGTGCCAGCAGTGAAGTTTTTTACGAGCAGTACTTC
TRBV6-5,few,-,TRBJ2-1,CASSYSGGKEQFF,TGTGCCAGCAGTTACTCAGGTGGGAAGGAGCAGTTCTTC
TRBV19,-,-,TRBJ1-5,CATCAGRPNQPQHF,TGTGCCACTTGCGCGGGCAGGCCGAATCAGCCCCAGCATTTT
TRBV7-3,-,-,TRBJ1-5,CASSLGGGSQPQHF,TGTGCCAGCAGCTTAGGAGGGGGAAGTCAGCCCCAGCATTTT
TRBV11-3,-,-,TRBJ2-3,CASSSWDGTDTQYF,TGTGCCAGCAGCTCATGGGACGGCACAGATACGCAGTATTTT
TRBV7-8,-,-,TRBJ2-7,CASSPMWYEQYF,TGTGCCAGCAGCCCTATGTGGTACGAGCAGTACTTC
TRBV11-3,-,-,TRBJ2-2,CATELRLYTGELFF,TGTGCCACAGAGCTCCGATTATACACCGGGGAGCTGTTTTTT
TRBV7-2,few,TRBD2,TRBJ2-1,CASSSTGTSVEQFF,TGTGCCAGCAGCTCCACCGGGACTAGCGTTGAGCAGTTCTTC
TRBV27,few,TRBD2,TRBJ2-7,CASRSAGADSYEQYF,TGTGCCAGCAGGTCAGCGGGGGCGGATTCCTACGAGCAGTACTTC
TRBV5-1,-,-,TRBJ2-1,CASSLLGEQFF,TGCGCCAGCAGCTTGTTAGGTGAGCAGTTCTTC
TRBV7-7,-,-,TRBJ2-3,CASSLHPRGSSSTDTQYF,TGTGCCAGCAGCTTACACCCACGGGGCAGTTCTAGCACAGATACGCAGTATTTT
TRBV6-2/TRBV6-3,few,-,TRBJ1-5,CASSYPPGSQPQHF,TGTGCCAGCAGTTACCCGCCAGGCAGCCAGCCCCAGCATTTT
TRBV5-5,-,-,TRBJ2-7,CASSHIYQDDSYEQYF,TGTGCCAGCAGCCATATCTATCAGGACGATTCCTACGAGCAGTACTTC
TRBV18,many,TRBD1,TRBJ1-2,CASSPLQGAPGYGYTF,TGTGCCAGCTCACCTCTCCAGGGGGCGCCCGGATATGGCTACACCTTC
TRBV29-1,medium-sized,-,TRBJ1-1,CSGSGRTEAFF,TGCAGTGGCTCGGGGAGGACTGAAGCTTTCTTT
TRBV6-6,-,-,TRBJ1-1,CASSYSVQAFEAFF,TGTGCCAGCAGTTACTCGGTTCAGGCTTTTGAAGCTTTCTTT
TRBV28,-,TRBD2,TRBJ2-5,CACSWRGGGGEETQYF,TGTGCCTGCAGTTGGCGGGGGGGCGGGGGGGAGGAGACCCAGTACTTC
TRBV7-2,-,-,TRBJ2-3,CASSLVGDTKEQYF,TGTGCCAGCAGCTTAGTGGGGGACACCAAAGAGCAGTATTTT
TRBV4-3,few,TRBD1,TRBJ1-1,CASSQDWTGGTEAFF,TGCGCCAGCAGCCAAGATTGGACAGGGGGGACTGAAGCTTTCTTT
TRBV4-1,-,-,TRBJ1-4,CASYGRGEKLFF,TGCGCCTCATATGGACGAGGGGAAAAACTGTTTTTT
TRBV28,-,TRBD2,TRBJ2-1,CASSLVAAGGPGDEQFF,TGTGCCAGCAGTTTGGTTGCAGCGGGAGGGCCTGGCGATGAGCAGTTCTTC
TRBV21-1,few,-,TRBJ2-3,CASSKGVGDTQYF,TGTGCCAGCAGCAAAGGGGTTGGAGATACGCAGTATTTT
TRBV15,once,-,TRBJ2-4,CATSRGRTGADIQYF,TGTGCCACCAGCAGGGGGAGGACGGGGGCAGACATTCAGTACTTC
TRBV23-1,-,-,TRBJ1-2,CASSRITVDPNYGYTF,TGCGCCAGCAGTCGGATCACAGTCGACCCTAACTATGGCTACACCTTC
TRBV19,-,-,TRBJ2-2,CASSAGYTGELFF,TGTGCCAGTAGTGCGGGCTACACCGGGGAGCTGTTTTTT
TRBV19,many,TRBD2,TRBJ2-4,CASSIIGTSLGDIQYF,TGTGCCAGTAGTATAATCGGGACTAGCCTCGGGGACATTCAGTACTTC
TRBV2,many,TRBD2,TRBJ2-2,CASSQSRTSGGPGELFF,TGTGCCAGCAGTCAATCTAGGACTAGCGGGGGGCCCGGGGAGCTGTTTTTT
TRBV6-5,-,TRBD1,TRBJ1-2,CASSKPGGTNYGYTF,TGTGCCAGCTCAAAACCAGGGGGAACCAACTATGGCTACACCTTC
TRBV19,-,TRBD1,TRBJ2-7,CASSMTGDFSYEQYF,TGTGCCAGTAGCATGACAGGGGACTTCTCCTACGAGCAGTACTTC
TRBV28,-,-,TRBJ2-3,CASSSAGSTDTQYF,TGTGCCAGCAGTTCTGCGGGGAGCACAGATACGCAGTATTTT
TRBV7-3,-,-,TRBJ1-3,CASSSGGDAGNTIYF,TGTGCCAGCAGCTCAGGTGGGGATGCTGGAAACACCATATATTTT
TRBV25-1,-,-,TRBJ1-6,CASGVGSYNSPLHF,TGTGCCAGCGGGGTGGGTTCCTATAATTCACCCCTCCACTTT
TRBV5-1,few,-,TRBJ2-7,CASSLGPSLRSYEQYF,TGCGCCAGCAGCCTCGGGCCCTCGCTGCGTTCCTACGAGCAGTACTTC
TRBV7-2,-,-,TRBJ2-2,CASSLGAHTGELFF,TGTGCCAGCAGCTTAGGTGCGCACACCGGGGAGCTGTTTTTT
TRBV19,-,TRBD2,TRBJ2-1,CASRSGRANEQFF,TGTGCCAGTCGCAGCGGGAGGGCCAATGAGCAGTTCTTC
TRBV19,-,-,TRBJ2-5,CASSDSGLLGETQYF,TGTGCCAGTAGTGATAGCGGCCTGTTGGGAGAGACCCAGTACTTC
TRBV18,few,-,TRBJ2-3,CASSRMSTDTQYF,TGTGCCAGCTCGAGAATGAGCACAGATACGCAGTATTTT